The 9 T cell receptor beta chains in this list originate from one sample, sequenced in a study of yellow fever vaccine responses in identical twins. TCRdb called the RT-PCR reads again in MiXCR, with one record for every CDR3 protein. The sample has 25,000 or so distinct CDR3 sequences; over 70% are singletons. The sample in question was T cells from blood (PBMCs), unsorted or a sorted subset (not recorded which), obtained before or after yellow fever vaccination (not recorded which). Source of these receptors: a woman aged 18-30 years who received the yellow fever vaccine.

The gene calls are TRBV2 and TRBJ2-7, with D hard to call. With 6 bases removed from V and 5 bases from J, the gap between germline ends came to 8 bases. In germline, CDR1 is SNHLY, CDR2 FYNNEI. The CDR3 totals 11 residues. The CDR3 spells CASSARNEQYF. The CDR3, as DNA: TGTGCCAGCAGCGCTCGGAACGAGCAGTACTTC.

The chain employs TRBV11-1 and TRBJ1-6, with D perhaps TRBD1 (6 bases). The CDR3 totals 15 residues. The V end lost 1 base, the J end lost 9 bases, and 13 bases lay between the germline ends. Per germline, CDR1 SGHAT and CDR2 FQDESV (reference sequence). CDR3 residues: CASSLVTGSSSPLHF. CDR3 nucleotides: TGTGCCAGCAGCTTAGTCACAGGGAGTAGTTCACCCCTCCACTTT.

This clonotype was seen only once. The V and J genes are TRBV20-1 and TRBJ2-1; 9 bases line up with TRBD2. Germline-derived CDR1 and CDR2 are DFQATT and SNEGSKA (reference sequence). The trim removed 3 bases at V and 9 bases at J, leaving 12 bases unmatched. The CDR3 contains 15 residues. The chain's CDR3 is CSASLGSGSRGEQFF. The CDR3, as DNA: TGCAGTGCTAGTCTGGGTAGCGGGAGTAGGGGTGAGCAGTTCTTC.

This chain uses TRBV11-3 with TRBJ2-1; the D is unclear. The V gene lost 2 bases and the J gene lost 0 bases, with 5 bases spanning the gap. The CDR3 sequence is 14 residues long. The germline V gene has CDR1 SGHNT and CDR2 YENEEA. The DNA for the CDR3 is TGTGCCAGCAGCTTACAAAGCTCCTACAATGAGCAGTTCTTC. This translates into CASSLQSSYNEQFF.

The V call is TRBV12-3 or TRBV12-4, the J call TRBJ1-1; D is unclear. Trimming took 7 bases from V and 1 from J, leaving 10 bases between them. The CDR3 is made up of 13 amino acids. CDR3 sequence (DNA): TGTGCCAGCATCCCGGACGGGAACACTGAAGCTTTCTTT. This sequence encodes CASIPDGNTEAFF.

The genes are TRBV19 and TRBJ2-3; no definite D call. The CDR3 contains 15 residues. Trimming removed 2 bases at V and 7 bases at J, with 16 bases between. Germline loops: CDR1 LNHDA, CDR2 SQIVND (reference sequence). The CDR3, as DNA: TGTGCCAGTAGTATAACCAGATCCGGCCGACATACGCAGTATTTT. Amino acids: CASSITRSGRHTQYF.

For the CDR3, the DNA is TGTGCCAGCAGCCCCACCCTGATTACTAGACTCCGCACAGATACGCAGTATTTT. Its translation: CASSPTLITRLRTDTQYF. V and J are TRBV5-5 and TRBJ2-3, with D possibly being TRBD2 (5 bases). The V end lost 4 bases, the J end lost 1 base, and 22 bases lay between the germline ends. Germline CDR1 and CDR2: SGHKS and YYEKEE (reference sequence). The CDR3 spans 18 residues.

Only a few counts were recorded for this clonotype. This chain connects TRBV29-1 to TRBJ2-5; TRBD2 matches at 11 bases. The CDR3 covers 13 residues. From germline, CDR1 is SQVTM and CDR2 ANQGSEA. The CDR3: CSTSGSAQETQYF. In DNA form, the CDR3 reads TGCAGTACTAGCGGGAGTGCGCAAGAGACCCAGTACTTC. Using reference TRBV29-1 and TRBJ2-5 for the parts outside the CDR3, the full variable domain is SAVISQKPSRDICQRGTSLTIQCQVDSQVTMMFWYRQQPGQSLTLIATANQGSEATYESGFVIDKFPISRPNLTFSTLTVSNMSPEDSSIYLCSTSGSAQETQYFGPGTRLLVL.

The V call is TRBV11-3, the J call TRBJ2-1, with D tentatively TRBD2 (5 bases). CDR3 length: 13 residues. Germline V lookup: CDR1 SGHNT, CDR2 YENEEA. V was clipped by 2 bases and J by 6 bases, with 8 bases between them. The CDR3: CASSLYRGNEQFF. Here the CDR3 DNA reads TGTGCCAGCAGCTTATATCGGGGCAATGAGCAGTTCTTC.